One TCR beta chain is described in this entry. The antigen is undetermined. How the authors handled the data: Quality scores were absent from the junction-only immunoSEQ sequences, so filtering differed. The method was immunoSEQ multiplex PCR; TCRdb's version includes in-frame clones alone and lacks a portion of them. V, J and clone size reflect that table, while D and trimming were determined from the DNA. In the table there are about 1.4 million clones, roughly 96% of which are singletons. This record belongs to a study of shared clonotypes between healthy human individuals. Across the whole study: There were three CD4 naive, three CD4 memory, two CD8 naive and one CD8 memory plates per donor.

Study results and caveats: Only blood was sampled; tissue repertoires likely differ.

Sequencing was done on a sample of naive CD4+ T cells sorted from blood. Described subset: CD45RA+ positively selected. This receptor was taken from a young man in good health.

In nucleotides, the CDR3 is TGTGCCAGCTCACCCCTTCCGGACGTTAACTATGGCTACACCTTC. Translated, it gives CASSPLPDVNYGYTF. The chain links TRBV18 to TRBJ1-2, with no clear D. In germline, CDR1 is KGHSH, CDR2 LQKENI. V lost 3 bases and J lost 1, with 12 bases in between. The CDR3 is 15 residues long.